These 13 T cell receptor beta chains originate from one sample sequenced in a study of cytomegalovirus exposure and HLA in healthy donors. Researchers ran the PCR with 60 Vbeta and 13 Jbeta primers. Some clones are missing from TCRdb's copy, which holds only in-frame ones; the method was immunoSEQ multiplex PCR. The repertoire has around 190,000 clones, 79% of them found once; the top ten carry 3.5% to 5%. The material sequenced was PBMCs. The receptors originated from a woman in her 30s in good health and CMV-seropositive.

The V and J genes are TRBV11-2 and TRBJ1-2, with 9 nucleotides matching TRBD1. There are 19 residues in the CDR3. Per germline, CDR1 SGHAT and CDR2 FQNNGV. With V trimmed by 2 bases and J by 0 bases, 13 bases remained unmatched. The CDR3 sequence is CASSLPTSRDRDANYGYTF. In DNA, the CDR3 is TGTGCCAGCAGCTTACCGACGTCCCGGGACAGGGATGCTAACTATGGCTACACCTTC.

The chain carries TRBV11-2 and TRBJ2-3; no reliable D call. V was cut by 2 bases and J by 0 bases, with 9 bases left in between. This CDR3 region has 15 residues. Per the germline V gene, CDR1 is SGHAT and CDR2 is FQNNGV. CDR3 amino acids: CASSLPGSSTDTQYF. The CDR3 region has the DNA TGTGCCAGCAGCTTACCCGGTTCAAGCACAGATACGCAGTATTTT.

The rearrangement joins TRBV19 to TRBJ1-5, with unresolved D. This CDR3 has 14 amino acids. The germline V and J ends were trimmed by 8 bases and 1 base, with 12 bases remaining between them. Germline V gene lookup returns CDR1 LNHDA and CDR2 SQIVND (reference sequence). CDR3 sequence reads: CASRGPGSNQPQHF. Here the CDR3 DNA reads TGTGCCAGTCGCGGGCCTGGCAGCAATCAGCCCCAGCATTTT.

This chain joins TRBV4-1 and TRBJ2-3; weak D call: TRBD1 (5 bases). CDR1 and CDR2 (germline): MGHRA, YSYEKL. The CDR3 covers 16 residues. Trimming stripped 0 bases from V and 1 base from J, with 11 bases between. CDR3 sequence reads: CASSQDHGAGTDTQYF. The DNA for the CDR3 is TGCGCCAGCAGCCAAGATCATGGGGCTGGCACAGATACGCAGTATTTT.

The rearrangement links TRBV18 to TRBJ2-3, with D perhaps matching TRBD2 (5 bases). CDR1 KGHSH and CDR2 LQKENI come from the germline V gene. This CDR3 has 12 amino acids. The germline V and J ends were trimmed by 6 bases and 6 bases, with 10 bases remaining between them. The CDR3 DNA reads TGTGCCAGCTCTTCGCGGGTGGATACGCAGTATTTT. Protein: CASSSRVDTQYF.

V and J are TRBV4-1 and TRBJ1-2; no clear D gene. From germline, CDR1 is MGHRA and CDR2 YSYEKL. V gave up 1 base and J gave up 4 bases, with 13 bases separating them. CDR3 length: 15 amino acids. The CDR3 loop reads CASSQGATPAYGYTF. CDR3 nucleotide sequence: TGCGCCAGCAGCCAAGGGGCTACTCCGGCCTATGGCTACACCTTC.

This clone appeared a single time. The rearrangement uses TRBV7-2 and TRBJ2-7, with TRBD2 matching over 9 bases. With 3 bases clipped from V and 2 bases from J, the junction kept 5 bases outside the gene matches. The CDR3 is 15 amino acids. Germline CDR1 reads SGHTA; CDR2 reads FQGNSA. The DNA of the CDR3 is TGTGCCAGCAGCTTTAGCGGGAGTAAACCCTACGAGCAGTACTTC. Translation: CASSFSGSKPYEQYF.

This clone appeared a single time. Here the CDR3 reads CASSPPLGGSNYGYTF. The CDR3 DNA sequence: TGTGCCAGCTCACCACCGTTAGGGGGATCAAACTATGGCTACACCTTC. V is TRBV18 and J is TRBJ1-2, with D perhaps matching TRBD1 (6 bases). Deletions cut 0 bases from V and 2 bases from J, with 13 bases between. The CDR3 has 16 amino acids. Looked up from germline, CDR1 is KGHSH and CDR2 is LQKENI.

This sequence joins TRBV6-6 and TRBJ2-7; 10 bases agree with TRBD2. V lost 4 bases to trimming and J lost 1 base; unmatched junction nucleotides: 7. Germline V CDR1 and CDR2: MNHNY, SVGAGI (reference sequence). The CDR3 extends over 16 amino acids. This chain's CDR3 is CASSSRGLAASYEQYF. CDR3 nucleotide sequence: TGTGCCAGCAGTTCCCGAGGACTAGCGGCTTCCTACGAGCAGTACTTC.

This clone was picked up a small number of times. The rearrangement joins TRBV6-5 to TRBJ1-2; the match to TRBD1 covers 12 bases. The germline CDR1 and CDR2 sequences are MNHEY and SVGAGI. CDR3 length: 15 amino acids. V was pared by 6 bases and J by 4 bases, with 6 bases of the junction left unmatched. Here the CDR3 reads CASRYGTGGTYGYTF. The CDR3 coding sequence is TGTGCCAGCAGGTATGGGACAGGGGGCACCTATGGCTACACCTTC.

The V gene is TRBV7-8, the J gene TRBJ1-6; D may be TRBD1 (6 bases). This CDR3 has 17 amino acids. Trimming removed 5 bases at V and 10 bases at J, with 24 bases between. The germline V gene encodes CDR1 SGHVS and CDR2 FQNEAQ. CDR3 amino acids: CASSLRDDRHGGSPLHF. Here the CDR3 DNA reads TGTGCCAGCAGCCTCCGGGACGACAGGCATGGGGGATCACCCCTCCACTTT.

This clone was detected only a few times. V usage is TRBV7-8 and J usage is TRBJ1-1; D gene ambiguous. The CDR3 covers 16 residues. V lost 2 bases and J lost 4, with 17 bases in between. Germline values: CDR1 SGHVS, CDR2 FQNEAQ. CDR3: CASSLFPPLVSTEAFF. DNA of the CDR3: TGTGCCAGCAGCTTATTTCCCCCACTCGTAAGCACTGAAGCTTTCTTT. Together with reference TRBV7-8 and TRBJ1-1, the CDR3 gives the full variable domain: GAGVSQSPRYKVAKRGQDVALRCDPISGHVSLFWYQQALGQGPEFLTYFQNEAQLDKSGLPSDRFFAERPEGSVSTLKIQRTQQEDSAVYLCASSLFPPLVSTEAFFGQGTRLTVV.

The chain combines TRBV10-3 with TRBJ2-7; D perhaps matches TRBD2 (6 bases). CDR1 is ENHRY, CDR2 SYGVKD, per germline. Trimming stripped 4 bases from V and 6 bases from J, with 16 bases between. The CDR3 loop spans 14 amino acids. Written as DNA, the CDR3 is TGTGCCATCAGTGTCGCCGGGGGTGAAGGCGAGCAGTACTTC. Translating it yields CAISVAGGEGEQYF.